A selection of T cell receptor beta chains follows, all from one sample in a study of control samples from healthy donors and cancer patients. Clones were read by immunoSEQ multiplex PCR, and TCRdb kept only the in-frame ones, dropping some. The table has hundreds of thousands of clones, approximately 80% seen once. Sample: PBMCs. The receptors come from a woman aged 55-70 years with lung cancer. The CDR3 runs from the conserved cysteine through the conserved F or W. The D gene is left open where the match is weak. Clone size, where shown, is once, few, many, or a class for clones that have expanded.

V gene	clone size	J gene	D gene	CDR3 DNA	CDR3 protein
TRBV4-1	-	TRBJ1-1	-	TGCGCCAGCAGCCAACGGGGGCGGACATTATCTCCCACTGAAGCTTTCTTT	CASSQRGRTLSPTEAFF
TRBV18	-	TRBJ2-3	TRBD2	TGTGCCAGCTCACTCGGCGGGAGGGCGTTAGATACGCAGTATTTT	CASSLGGRALDTQYF
TRBV5-1	few	TRBJ1-1	TRBD1	TGCGCCAGCAGCTTACAGGGGGCTTGGAACACTGAAGCTTTCTTT	CASSLQGAWNTEAFF
TRBV10-2	few	TRBJ2-7	TRBD1	TGCGCCTCATCACGGGACAGGGACCACGAGCAGTACTTC	CASSRDRDHEQYF
TRBV11-2	-	TRBJ2-2	TRBD2	TGTGCCAGCAGATCCACTAGCGGGAGGGCCACCGGGGAGCTGTTTTTT	CASRSTSGRATGELFF
TRBV12-3/TRBV12-4	-	TRBJ2-1	-	TGTGCCAGCAGTGGGTACAATGAGCAGTTCTTC	CASSGYNEQFF
TRBV7-9	-	TRBJ2-5	TRBD2	TGTGCCAGCAGCTTACAAAGCGGGGGGGCTGAGACCCAGTACTTC	CASSLQSGGAETQYF
TRBV5-5	-	TRBJ2-1	TRBD1	TGTGCCAGCGCACCGGGACAGGGGAGTTATGAGCAGTTCTTC	CASAPGQGSYEQFF
TRBV13	-	TRBJ1-4	-	TGTGCCAGCAGCTGGAACACAGGAGGCATACACCCAACCCTGTTTTTT	CASSWNTGGIHPTLFF
TRBV27	-	TRBJ1-5	-	TGTGCCAGCAGTTTATCGGGGACAAAGGTGGAGCCCCAGCATTTT	CASSLSGTKVEPQHF
TRBV27	-	TRBJ2-7	TRBD1	TGTGCCAGCAGTCATTCACCCGGGACAGATACTGACTACGAGCAGTACTTC	CASSHSPGTDTDYEQYF
TRBV19	-	TRBJ2-5	-	TGTGCCAGTAGTATAGGGGACGAGACCCAGTACTTC	CASSIGDETQYF
TRBV18	-	TRBJ2-6	-	TGTGCCAGCTCACAAGGACACTCTGGGGCCAACGTCCTGACTTTC	CASSQGHSGANVLTF
TRBV6-5	-	TRBJ2-5	TRBD1	TGTGCCAGCAGTCGAACAGGGGGCTTGCGAGAGACCCAGTACTTC	CASSRTGGLRETQYF
TRBV7-6	-	TRBJ2-5	-	TGTGCCAGCAGCCCCCAACCCTTACAAGAGACCCAGTACTTC	CASSPQPLQETQYF
TRBV6-5	-	TRBJ1-2	TRBD1	TGTGCCAGCAGGCCCAGACAGGGGGCTCCGGGTGGCTACACCTTC	CASRPRQGAPGGYTF
TRBV5-1	-	TRBJ2-1	TRBD2	TGCGCCAGCAGCTTAGCGGGAGAGGACAATGAGCAGTTCTTC	CASSLAGEDNEQFF
TRBV27	once	TRBJ2-2	-	TGTGCCAGCAGGATTGTAAGCGCGAACACCGGGGAGCTGTTTTTT	CASRIVSANTGELFF
TRBV19	-	TRBJ1-1	-	TGTGCCAGTAGTAGGAAAGGGGGTGGTACTGAAGCTTTCTTT	CASSRKGGGTEAFF
TRBV29-1	-	TRBJ1-2	TRBD1	TGCAGCGATTGGGACAGGCAGGACTATGGCTACACCTTC	CSDWDRQDYGYTF
TRBV11-3	-	TRBJ2-6	TRBD1	TGTGCCAGCAGCCCGGGACAGGGAAGCTCTGGGGCCAACGTCCTGACTTTC	CASSPGQGSSGANVLTF
TRBV5-6	-	TRBJ2-7	TRBD1	TGTGCCAGCAGCCCCGTCCCGGGACAGGGGCCCCGCTACCACGAGCAGTACTTC	CASSPVPGQGPRYHEQYF
TRBV9	-	TRBJ2-6	-	TGTGCCAGCAGCGCCTTCTCTGGGGCCAACGTCCTGACTTTC	CASSAFSGANVLTF
TRBV4-2	-	TRBJ2-1	TRBD2	TGTGCCAGCAGACAGACTAGCGGGGGAAGTAATGAGCAGTTCTTC	CASRQTSGGSNEQFF
TRBV4-2	-	TRBJ1-2	-	TGTGCCAGCAGCCAAGATGGATCACAGGAAACCGGCTACACCTTC	CASSQDGSQETGYTF
TRBV5-1	-	TRBJ1-2	TRBD1	TGCGCCAGCAGCGCCTCGACAGGGGGCTGGGGCTACACCTTC	CASSASTGGWGYTF
TRBV9	-	TRBJ2-2	-	TGCGCCAGCAGCGTAGGGGGGCAGGGCGGCGGGGAGCTGTTTTTT	CASSVGGQGGGELFF
TRBV10-1	-	TRBJ1-4	TRBD1	TGCGCCAGCAGTGCCGGGACAGGGGGTTATGAAAAACTGTTTTTT	CASSAGTGGYEKLFF
TRBV7-6	-	TRBJ2-5	TRBD1	TGTGCCAGCAGCTCGGGACAGGGGTTGGAGACCCAGTACTTC	CASSSGQGLETQYF
TRBV30	-	TRBJ2-2	-	TGTGCCTGGAGCCCCCCGACGGAGACCGGGGAGCTGTTTTTT	CAWSPPTETGELFF
TRBV10-3	-	TRBJ2-2	TRBD2	TGTGCCATCAGTGGGCCAGCGGGAGCCGGGGAGCTGTTTTTT	CAISGPAGAGELFF
TRBV6-5	-	TRBJ2-7	-	TGTGCCAGCAGTTCGACCACGTACGAGCAATACTTC	CASSSTTYEQYF
TRBV30	-	TRBJ2-7	-	TGTGCCTGGAGCCTAGGGGCTATTTACGAGCAGTACTTC	CAWSLGAIYEQYF
TRBV24-1	-	TRBJ2-6	-	TGTGCCACACAATCTTCAGGGGTCTCTGGGGCCAACGTCCTGACTTTC	CATQSSGVSGANVLTF
TRBV28	-	TRBJ2-7	TRBD2	TGTGCCAGCAGTTCACCCGGGACTAGCAAGTACGAGCAGTACTTC	CASSSPGTSKYEQYF
TRBV3-1/TRBV3-2	-	TRBJ1-2	-	TGTGCCAGCAGCCAAGGAGTTGGTCATGGCTACACCTTC	CASSQGVGHGYTF
TRBV10-1	-	TRBJ2-5	-	TGCGCCAGCAGTGTGAGGCGAGGGGAGACCCAGTACTTC	CASSVRRGETQYF
TRBV19	-	TRBJ2-6	-	TGTGCCAGTAGCATACTCGAATCTGGGGCCAACGTCCTGACTTTC	CASSILESGANVLTF
TRBV6-1	-	TRBJ2-1	-	TGTGCCAGCAGTGAAGAGGAGGGGGACAGCAATGAGCAGTTCTTC	CASSEEEGDSNEQFF
TRBV6-4	-	TRBJ1-2	-	TGTGCCAGCAGTGCAGGTATTAGCTACACCTTC	CASSAGISYTF
TRBV7-2	few	TRBJ1-3	-	TGTGCCAGCAGCTTACTTGGTTTCGCTGCTGGAAACACCATATATTTT	CASSLLGFAAGNTIYF
TRBV15	-	TRBJ1-5	TRBD1	TGTGCCACCAGCCTGGACAGGAGGTCCAATCAGCCCCAGCATTTT	CATSLDRRSNQPQHF
TRBV11-2	once	TRBJ2-7	TRBD2	TGTGCCAGCAGCTTTGGACTAGGTAACGAGCAGTACTTC	CASSFGLGNEQYF
TRBV28	-	TRBJ1-4	-	TGTGCCAGCAGTTTTATAGCTGCAACTAATGAAAAACTGTTTTTT	CASSFIAATNEKLFF
TRBV19	-	TRBJ2-1	TRBD2	TGTGCCAGTAGTTCCGGGGGCCGGTCTCAGCGGGAGGGGTCCTACAATGAGCAGTTCTTC	CASSSGGRSQREGSYNEQFF
TRBV14	-	TRBJ2-7	-	TGTGCCAGCAGCCAAGATCCTCAGGGAAAGGCGTACTTC	CASSQDPQGKAYF
TRBV19	few	TRBJ1-2	-	TGTGCCAGTAGCCAGTTTAACTATGGCTACACCTTC	CASSQFNYGYTF
TRBV13	once	TRBJ1-5	-	TGTGCCAGCAGTTCGGGGGGGTTAAGCAATCAGCCCCAGCATTTT	CASSSGGLSNQPQHF